This is a list of T cell receptor beta chains from one sample in a study of cytomegalovirus exposure and HLA in healthy donors. Sequencing was performed with immunoSEQ multiplex PCR; in TCRdb, only in-frame clones are kept and a portion is missing. Of 92,000 or so clones listed, less than 80% are singletons. The source material was PBMCs. Receptors were obtained from a woman aged 50 to 60 in good health and CMV-seropositive. Both conserved end residues are part of each CDR3. Fields, in order: D gene, V gene, J gene, clone size, CDR3 DNA, CDR3 protein. A D gene is named only where the DNA matches it firmly. Rows may omit the clone size; those that give it use once, few, many or a size class.

D: TRBD2
V: TRBV6-4
J: TRBJ2-1
size: medium-sized
DNA: TGTGCCAGCAGTGACTCGTTAAATAGCGGGGGGTCCTACAATGAGCAGTTCTTC
CDR3: CASSDSLNSGGSYNEQFF

D: TRBD1
V: TRBV19
J: TRBJ1-3
size: NA
DNA: TGTGCCAGTAGTGACGGGACAGGCGGAAACACCATATATTTT
CDR3: CASSDGTGGNTIYF

D: TRBD1
V: TRBV28
J: TRBJ1-6
size: NA
DNA: TGTGCCAGCATTGACGGGACAGGGATTGATTATAATTCACCCCTCCACTTT
CDR3: CASIDGTGIDYNSPLHF

D: TRBD1
V: TRBV9
J: TRBJ2-2
size: few
DNA: TGTGCCAGCAGCGTAGAGCTAGACAGGGGGAGGTTCTACAAGGGCACCGGGGAGCTGTTTTTT
CDR3: CASSVELDRGRFYKGTGELFF

D: TRBD1
V: TRBV5-1
J: TRBJ1-2
size: few
DNA: TGCGCCAGCAGCTCGGGGGACAGGGTACTCGGTGGCTACACCTTC
CDR3: CASSSGDRVLGGYTF

D: NA
V: TRBV7-9
J: TRBJ1-2
size: few
DNA: TGTGCCAGCAGCTTAACAGACACCTCTAACTATGGCTACACCTTC
CDR3: CASSLTDTSNYGYTF

D: NA
V: TRBV7-2
J: TRBJ2-5
size: NA
DNA: TGTGCCAGCAGCTTAGCGGGGGGGCTTGGGACCCAGTACTTC
CDR3: CASSLAGGLGTQYF

D: TRBD1
V: TRBV5-5
J: TRBJ2-7
size: NA
DNA: TGTGCCAGCAGCTTGGCCGCAGGGGGCACCTACGAGCAGTACTTC
CDR3: CASSLAAGGTYEQYF

D: TRBD1
V: TRBV28
J: TRBJ1-3
size: NA
DNA: TGTGCCAGCAGTTCGGACAGGGTTGGAAACACCATATATTTT
CDR3: CASSSDRVGNTIYF

D: TRBD2
V: TRBV4-1
J: TRBJ2-5
size: NA
DNA: TGTGCCAGCAGCCAGTATAGCGGGGGAAGCCAAGAGACCCAGTACTTC
CDR3: CASSQYSGGSQETQYF

D: NA
V: TRBV14
J: TRBJ2-1
size: few
DNA: TGTGCCAGCAGCCCTAGGGGCCCGGGCTACACTGATTCGTTCTTC
CDR3: CASSPRGPGYTDSFF

D: NA
V: TRBV19
J: TRBJ2-7
size: NA
DNA: TGTGCCAGTAGTATAGACCTTCCCTACGAGCAGTACTTC
CDR3: CASSIDLPYEQYF

D: TRBD1
V: TRBV30
J: TRBJ2-5
size: few
DNA: TGTGCCTGTTCGGACAGGGCGGAGACCCAGTACTTC
CDR3: CACSDRAETQYF

D: NA
V: TRBV28
J: TRBJ1-5
size: NA
DNA: TGTGCCAGCAGTTCGGACAGTAATCAGCCCCAGCATTTT
CDR3: CASSSDSNQPQHF

D: NA
V: TRBV28
J: TRBJ1-5
size: NA
DNA: TGTGCCAGCAGTTTGTCAGGGGAAAGACAGCCCCAGCATTTT
CDR3: CASSLSGERQPQHF

D: TRBD1
V: TRBV6-9
J: TRBJ1-5
size: NA
DNA: TGTGCCAGCAGTCCTACAGGGGGCGCAGAAAATCAGCCCCAGCATTTT
CDR3: CASSPTGGAENQPQHF

D: NA
V: TRBV27
J: TRBJ2-7
size: NA
DNA: TGTGCCAGCAGTTTATCGTTAAGATCGTCGAGCTACGAGCAGTACTTC
CDR3: CASSLSLRSSSYEQYF

D: TRBD1
V: TRBV9
J: TRBJ1-2
size: NA
DNA: TGTGCCAGCAGCGATGAGGGGGCTTTTTATGGCTACACCTTC
CDR3: CASSDEGAFYGYTF

D: NA
V: TRBV5-1
J: TRBJ2-3
size: NA
DNA: TGCGCCAGCAGCTTGGGAGGGAACACAGATACGCAGTATTTT
CDR3: CASSLGGNTDTQYF

D: TRBD2
V: TRBV27
J: TRBJ2-7
size: NA
DNA: TGTGCCAGCAGTCCTTCGCGGGGGGAGGCCTCCTACGAGCAGTACTTC
CDR3: CASSPSRGEASYEQYF

D: TRBD2
V: TRBV27
J: TRBJ2-7
size: NA
DNA: TGTGCCAGCAGTGACCCTAGCGGGGGGTTTATCTACGAGCAGTACTTC
CDR3: CASSDPSGGFIYEQYF

D: NA
V: TRBV5-1
J: TRBJ2-5
size: NA
DNA: TGCGCCAGCAGGATGGGGGCTCAAGAGACCCAGTACTTC
CDR3: CASRMGAQETQYF

D: TRBD2
V: TRBV10-2
J: TRBJ2-3
size: few
DNA: TGCGCCACCAGACTAGCGGACACAGATACGCAGTATTTT
CDR3: CATRLADTDTQYF

D: NA
V: TRBV28
J: TRBJ1-2
size: few
DNA: TGTGCCAGCAGACCCGCGCAGGGTATTAGCTATGGCTACACCTTC
CDR3: CASRPAQGISYGYTF